This T cell receptor (beta chain) came from a study of OX40 agonist ivuxolimab in advanced cancers. The CDR3 spans 13 residues. The V and J ends lost 8 bases and 8 bases respectively, with 15 bases between them. CDR1 is LNHDA and CDR2 is SQIVND in the germline V gene (reference sequence). This clone was detected only once. Profiling relied on immunoSEQ multiplex PCR, and the TCRdb table lists in-frame clones only, not all of them. The sample holds 72,000 or so clones, 87% seen once. The specimen comprised CD4+ or CD8+ T cells sorted from blood, sampled in a trial of the OX40 agonist ivuxolimab. The chain has TRBV19 and TRBJ1-4; D is ambiguous. The TCR was taken from an adult with an advanced solid tumor such as melanoma, head and neck, liver or kidney cancer. CDR3: CASGLQVYEKLFF. As DNA, the CDR3 is TGTGCCAGTGGCCTTCAGGTTTACGAAAAACTGTTTTTT.